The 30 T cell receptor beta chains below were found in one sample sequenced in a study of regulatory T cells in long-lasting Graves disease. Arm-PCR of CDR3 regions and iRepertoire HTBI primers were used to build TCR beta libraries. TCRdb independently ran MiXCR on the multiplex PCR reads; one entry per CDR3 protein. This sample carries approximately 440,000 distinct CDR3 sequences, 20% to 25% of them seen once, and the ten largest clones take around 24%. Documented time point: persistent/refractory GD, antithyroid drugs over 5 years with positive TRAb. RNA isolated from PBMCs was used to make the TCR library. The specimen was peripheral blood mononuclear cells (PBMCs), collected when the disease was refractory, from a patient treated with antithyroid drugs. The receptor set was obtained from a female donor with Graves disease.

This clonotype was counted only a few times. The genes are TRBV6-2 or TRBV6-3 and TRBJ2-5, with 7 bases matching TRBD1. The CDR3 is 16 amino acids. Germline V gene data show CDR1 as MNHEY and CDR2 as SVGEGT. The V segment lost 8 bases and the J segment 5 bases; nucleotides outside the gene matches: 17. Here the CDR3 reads CASRAPRQGFVETQYF. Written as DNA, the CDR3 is TGTGCCAGCCGAGCCCCTCGACAGGGTTTCGTTGAGACCCAGTACTTC.

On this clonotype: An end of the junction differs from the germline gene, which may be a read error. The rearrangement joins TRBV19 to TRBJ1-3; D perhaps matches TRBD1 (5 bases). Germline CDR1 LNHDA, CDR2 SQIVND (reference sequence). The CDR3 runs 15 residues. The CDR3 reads CASSIAQVAGNTIYF. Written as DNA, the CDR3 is TGTGCCAGTAGTATAGCACAGGTCGCTGGAAACACTATATATTTT. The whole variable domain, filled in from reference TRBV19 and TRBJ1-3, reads DGGITQSPKYLFRKEGQNVTLSCEQNLNHDAMYWYRQDPGQGLRLIYYSQIVNDFQKGDIAEGYSVSREKKESFPLTVTSAQKNPTAFYLCASSIAQVAGNTIYFGEGSWLTVV.

The CDR3 protein is CAISGAGTVNTGELFF. In DNA form, the CDR3 reads TGTGCCATCAGTGGGGCTGGGACAGTAAACACCGGGGAGCTGTTTTTT. The chain has TRBV10-3 and TRBJ2-2; the match to TRBD1 covers 7 bases. The germline V gene has CDR1 ENHRY and CDR2 SYGVKD. Trimming took 4 bases from V and 2 from J; bases not matched to a gene: 7. This CDR3 is built from 16 residues.

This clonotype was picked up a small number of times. Written as DNA, the CDR3 is TGTGCCTGGATGGGACAGGGATTAGGTTACGAGCAGTACTTC. Translation gives CAWMGQGLGYEQYF. The chain couples TRBV30 to TRBJ2-7, with 9 bases lining up with TRBD1. The germline gives CDR1 GTSNPN, CDR2 SVGIG (reference sequence). CDR3 length: 14 amino acids. With V trimmed by 4 bases and J by 4 bases, 8 bases remained unmatched.

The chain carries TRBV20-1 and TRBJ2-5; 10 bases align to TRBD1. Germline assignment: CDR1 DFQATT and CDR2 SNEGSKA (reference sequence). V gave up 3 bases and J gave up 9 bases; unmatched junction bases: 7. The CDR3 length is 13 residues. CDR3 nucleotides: TGCAGTGCTAGTTCCGGGACAGGGGTACCCCAGTACTTC. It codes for CSASSGTGVPQYF.

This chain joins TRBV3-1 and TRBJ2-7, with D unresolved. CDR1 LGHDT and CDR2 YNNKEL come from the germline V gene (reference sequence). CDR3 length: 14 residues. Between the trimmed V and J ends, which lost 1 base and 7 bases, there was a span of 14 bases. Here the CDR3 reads CASSQARVLAEQYF. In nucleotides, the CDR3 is TGTGCCAGCAGCCAAGCCCGGGTCCTTGCTGAGCAGTACTTC.

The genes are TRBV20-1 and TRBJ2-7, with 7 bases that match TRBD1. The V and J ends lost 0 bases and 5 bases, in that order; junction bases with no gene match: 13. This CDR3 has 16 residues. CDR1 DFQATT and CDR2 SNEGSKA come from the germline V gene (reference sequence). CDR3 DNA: TGCAGTGCTAGAGATCAGGAGACAGGGTGGCTCCACGAGCAGTACTTC. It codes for CSARDQETGWLHEQYF.

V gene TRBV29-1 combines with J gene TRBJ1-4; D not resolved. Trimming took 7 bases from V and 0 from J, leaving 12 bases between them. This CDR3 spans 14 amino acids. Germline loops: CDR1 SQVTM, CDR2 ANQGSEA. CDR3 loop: CSGKTGATNEKLFF. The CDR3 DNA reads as TGCAGCGGCAAGACCGGAGCAACTAATGAAAAACTGTTTTTT.

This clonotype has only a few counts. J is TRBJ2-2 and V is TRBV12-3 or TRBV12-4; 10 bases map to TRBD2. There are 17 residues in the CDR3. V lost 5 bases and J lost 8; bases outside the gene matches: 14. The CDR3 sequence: CASSPLSSGRPRGELFF. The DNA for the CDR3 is TGTGCCAGCAGTCCCCTATCTAGCGGGAGACCTCGGGGGGAGCTGTTTTTT.

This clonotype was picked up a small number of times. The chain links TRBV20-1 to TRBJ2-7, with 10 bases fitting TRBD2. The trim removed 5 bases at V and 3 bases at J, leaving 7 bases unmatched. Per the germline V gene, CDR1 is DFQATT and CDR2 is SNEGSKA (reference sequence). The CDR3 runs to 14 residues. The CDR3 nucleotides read TGCAGTGCTGATATAGCGGGAGGTTTCTACGAGCAGTACTTC. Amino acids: CSADIAGGFYEQYF.

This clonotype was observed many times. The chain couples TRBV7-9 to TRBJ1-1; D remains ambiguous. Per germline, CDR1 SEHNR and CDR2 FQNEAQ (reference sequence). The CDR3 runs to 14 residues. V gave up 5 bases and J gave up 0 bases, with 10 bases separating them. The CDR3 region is CASSPGSLNTEAFF. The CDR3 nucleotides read TGTGCCAGCAGCCCCGGGTCCCTGAACACTGAAGCTTTCTTT.

This chain's CDR3 is CASSSQTSGRQETQYF. In nucleotides, the CDR3 is TGTGCCAGCAGCTCACAGACTAGCGGGAGGCAAGAGACCCAGTACTTC. This chain uses TRBV7-9 with TRBJ2-5; TRBD2 matches at 13 bases. J lost 2 bases, V lost 4 bases, and 4 bases had no gene match. The germline V gene has CDR1 SEHNR and CDR2 FQNEAQ (reference sequence). The CDR3 spans 16 residues.

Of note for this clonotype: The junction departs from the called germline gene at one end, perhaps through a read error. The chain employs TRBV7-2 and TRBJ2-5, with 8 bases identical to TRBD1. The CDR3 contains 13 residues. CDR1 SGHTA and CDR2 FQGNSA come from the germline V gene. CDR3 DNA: TGTGCCAGCAGCCGGGACAGGCAAGGGACCCAGTACTTC. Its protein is CASSRDRQGTQYF.

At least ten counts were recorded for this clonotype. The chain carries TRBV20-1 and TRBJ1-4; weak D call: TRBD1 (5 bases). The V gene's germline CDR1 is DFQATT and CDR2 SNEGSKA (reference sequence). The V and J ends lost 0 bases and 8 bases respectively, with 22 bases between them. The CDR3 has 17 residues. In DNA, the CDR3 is TGCAGTGCTAGAGATCCTTCACCGCAGGGTAGAGGAGAAAAACTGTTTTTT. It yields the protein CSARDPSPQGRGEKLFF.

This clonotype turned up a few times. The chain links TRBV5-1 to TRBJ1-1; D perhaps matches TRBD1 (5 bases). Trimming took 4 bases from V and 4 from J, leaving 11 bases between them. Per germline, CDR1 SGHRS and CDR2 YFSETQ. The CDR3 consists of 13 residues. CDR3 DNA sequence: TGCGCCAGCAGCGGCAGGGTGGGCACTGAAGCTTTCTTT. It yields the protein CASSGRVGTEAFF.

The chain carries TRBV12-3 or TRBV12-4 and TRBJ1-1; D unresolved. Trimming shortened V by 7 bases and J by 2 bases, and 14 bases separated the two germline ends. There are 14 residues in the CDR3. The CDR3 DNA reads TGTGCCAGCACCCCCCGGACTTTTAACACTGAAGCTTTCTTT. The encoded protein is CASTPRTFNTEAFF.

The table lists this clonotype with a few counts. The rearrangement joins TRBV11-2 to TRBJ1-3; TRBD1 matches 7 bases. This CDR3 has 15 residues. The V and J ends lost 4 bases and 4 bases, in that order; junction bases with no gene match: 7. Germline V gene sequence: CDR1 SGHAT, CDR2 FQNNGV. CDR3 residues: CASSSDRVTGNTIYF. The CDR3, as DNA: TGTGCCAGCAGCTCCGACAGGGTAACCGGAAACACCATATATTTT.

The CDR3 DNA sequence: TGCAGTACGGCCGGGGCCAGCTCCTACGAGCAGTACTTC. Its translation: CSTAGASSYEQYF. The rearrangement joins TRBV20-1 to TRBJ2-7; D possibly uses TRBD1 or TRBD2 (5 bases each). The CDR3 runs to 13 residues. The germline V gene has CDR1 DFQATT and CDR2 SNEGSKA (reference sequence). The V gene lost 8 bases and the J gene lost 0 bases, with 14 bases spanning the gap.

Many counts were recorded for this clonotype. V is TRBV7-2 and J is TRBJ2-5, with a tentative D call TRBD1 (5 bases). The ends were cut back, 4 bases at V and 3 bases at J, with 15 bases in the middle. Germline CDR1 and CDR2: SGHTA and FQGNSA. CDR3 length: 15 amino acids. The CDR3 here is CASSWGPLREETQYF. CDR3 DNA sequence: TGTGCCAGCAGCTGGGGCCCACTTCGAGAAGAGACCCAGTACTTC. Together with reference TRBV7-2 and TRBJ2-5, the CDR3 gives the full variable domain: GAGVSQSPSNKVTEKGKDVELRCDPISGHTALYWYRQSLGQGLEFLIYFQGNSAPDKSGLPSDRFSAERTGGSVSTLTIQRTQQEDSAVYLCASSWGPLREETQYFGPGTRLLVL.

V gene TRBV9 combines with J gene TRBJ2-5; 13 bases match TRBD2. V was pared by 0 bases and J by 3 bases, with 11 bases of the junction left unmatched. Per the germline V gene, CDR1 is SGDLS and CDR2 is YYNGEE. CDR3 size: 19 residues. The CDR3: CASSVGGLAGLGGKETQYF. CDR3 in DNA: TGTGCCAGCAGCGTAGGGGGACTAGCGGGACTGGGGGGAAAAGAGACCCAGTACTTC. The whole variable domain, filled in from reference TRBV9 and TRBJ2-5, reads DSGVTQTPKHLITATGQRVTLRCSPRSGDLSVYWYQQSLDQGLQFLIQYYNGEERAKGNILERFSAQQFPDLHSELNLSSLELGDSALYFCASSVGGLAGLGGKETQYFGPGTRLLVL.

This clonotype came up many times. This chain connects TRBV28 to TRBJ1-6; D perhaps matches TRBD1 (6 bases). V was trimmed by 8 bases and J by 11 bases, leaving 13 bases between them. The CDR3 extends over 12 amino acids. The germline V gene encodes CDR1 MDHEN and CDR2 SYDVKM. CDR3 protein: CASGGRVAPLHF. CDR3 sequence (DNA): TGTGCCAGCGGGGGCAGGGTGGCACCCCTCCACTTT.

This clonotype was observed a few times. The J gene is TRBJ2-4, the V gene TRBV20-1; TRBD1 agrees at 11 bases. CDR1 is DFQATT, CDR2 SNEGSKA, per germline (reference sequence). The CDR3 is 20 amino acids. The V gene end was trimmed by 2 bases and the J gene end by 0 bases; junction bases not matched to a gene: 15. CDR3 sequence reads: CSARIAAAGQGVLAKNIQYF. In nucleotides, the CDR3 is TGCAGTGCTAGAATTGCGGCGGCGGGACAGGGGGTACTAGCCAAAAACATTCAGTACTTC.

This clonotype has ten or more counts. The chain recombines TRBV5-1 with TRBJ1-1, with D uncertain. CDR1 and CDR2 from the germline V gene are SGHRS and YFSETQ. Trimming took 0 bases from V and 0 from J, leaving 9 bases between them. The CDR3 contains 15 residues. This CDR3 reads CASSLDVGMNTEAFF. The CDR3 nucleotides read TGCGCCAGCAGCTTGGATGTAGGAATGAACACTGAAGCTTTCTTT.

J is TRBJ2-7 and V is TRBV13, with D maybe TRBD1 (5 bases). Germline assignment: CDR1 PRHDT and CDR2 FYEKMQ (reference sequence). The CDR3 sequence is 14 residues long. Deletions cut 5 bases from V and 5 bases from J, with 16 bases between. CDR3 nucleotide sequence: TGTGCCAGCAGCACCACAAGGGGCTTCAACGAGCAGTACTTC. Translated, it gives CASSTTRGFNEQYF.

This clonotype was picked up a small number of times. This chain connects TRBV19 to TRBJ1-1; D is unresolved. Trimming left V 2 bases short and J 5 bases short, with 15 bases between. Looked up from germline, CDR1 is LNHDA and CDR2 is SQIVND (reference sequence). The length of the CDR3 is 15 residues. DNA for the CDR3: TGTGCCAGTAGTATATTTTCTGGGTCGGGAACTGAAGCTTTCTTT. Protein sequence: CASSIFSGSGTEAFF. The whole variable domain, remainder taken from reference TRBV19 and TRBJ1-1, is DGGITQSPKYLFRKEGQNVTLSCEQNLNHDAMYWYRQDPGQGLRLIYYSQIVNDFQKGDIAEGYSVSREKKESFPLTVTSAQKNPTAFYLCASSIFSGSGTEAFFGQGTRLTVV.

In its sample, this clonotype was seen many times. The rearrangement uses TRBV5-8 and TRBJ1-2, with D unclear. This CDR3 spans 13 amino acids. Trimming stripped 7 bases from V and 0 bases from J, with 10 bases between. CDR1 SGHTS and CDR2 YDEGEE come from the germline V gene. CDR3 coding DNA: TGTGCCAGCGCCGAGATAGCTAACTATGGCTACACCTTC. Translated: CASAEIANYGYTF. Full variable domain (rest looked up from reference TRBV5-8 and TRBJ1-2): EAGVTQSPTHLIKTRGQQATLRCSPISGHTSVYWYQQALGLGLQFLLWYDEGEERNRGNFPPRFSGRQFPNYSSELNVNALELEDSALYLCASAEIANYGYTFGSGTRLTVV.

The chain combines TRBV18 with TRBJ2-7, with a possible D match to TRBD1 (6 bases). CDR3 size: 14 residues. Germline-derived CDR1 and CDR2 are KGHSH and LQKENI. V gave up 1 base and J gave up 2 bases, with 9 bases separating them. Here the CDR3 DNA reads TGTGCCAGCTCACCACAACAGGGTCCCTACGAGCAGTACTTC. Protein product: CASSPQQGPYEQYF.

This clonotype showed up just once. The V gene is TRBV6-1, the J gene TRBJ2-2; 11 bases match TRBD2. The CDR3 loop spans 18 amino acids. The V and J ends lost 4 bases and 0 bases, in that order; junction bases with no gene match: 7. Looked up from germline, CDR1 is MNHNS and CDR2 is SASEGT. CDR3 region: CASSGIAGGVANTGELFF. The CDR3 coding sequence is TGTGCCAGCAGTGGGATAGCGGGAGGGGTTGCGAACACCGGGGAGCTGTTTTTT.

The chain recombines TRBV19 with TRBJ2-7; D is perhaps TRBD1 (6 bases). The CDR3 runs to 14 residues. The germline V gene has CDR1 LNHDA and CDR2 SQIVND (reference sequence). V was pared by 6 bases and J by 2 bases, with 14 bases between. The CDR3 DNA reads TGTGCCAGTAGCTGGGGGCCCTACACCTACGAGCAGTACTTC. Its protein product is CASSWGPYTYEQYF.

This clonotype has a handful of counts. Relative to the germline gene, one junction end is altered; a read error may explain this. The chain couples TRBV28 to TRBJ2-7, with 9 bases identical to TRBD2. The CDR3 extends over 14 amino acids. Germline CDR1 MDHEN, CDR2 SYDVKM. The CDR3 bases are TGCGCCAGCACCCGGACTAGCGTATCCTACGAGCAGTACTTC. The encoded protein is CASTRTSVSYEQYF.